These T cell receptor beta chains were read from a single sample in a study of T-cell memory formation after mild COVID-19. TCRdb called the 5' RACE reads again in MiXCR, with one record for every CDR3 protein. The sample contains hundreds of thousands of distinct CDR3 sequences, 15% to 20% of which appear only once. The sample was PBMCs or a T cell subset sorted from them (not recorded which). All receptors derive from an adult woman who had mild COVID-19 (a few samples of this study predate the infection). Cell type and time point are not known. The CDR3 runs from the conserved cysteine through the conserved F or W. A D gene is named only where the DNA matches it firmly. The size field is filled for only some rows; it gives once, few, many or a size class.

D gene | J gene | V gene | clone size | CDR3 protein | CDR3 DNA
NA | TRBJ2-5 | TRBV10-3 | NA | CAISAGILGRETQYF | TGTGCCATCAGTGCCGGGATCCTTGGACGGGAGACCCAGTACTTC
NA | TRBJ1-2 | TRBV5-1 | few | CASSRGMNGYTF | TGCGCCAGCAGCAGGGGAATGAATGGCTACACCTTC
TRBD1 | TRBJ2-1 | TRBV12-3/TRBV12-4 | few | CASTTGTGGAMRQFF | TGTGCCAGCACTACCGGGACAGGGGGGGCAATGAGGCAGTTCTTC
NA | TRBJ2-4 | TRBV27 | NA | CASRLQGPQTEQYF | TGTGCCAGCAGACTACAGGGCCCCCAAACGGAACAGTACTTC
TRBD1 | TRBJ2-4 | TRBV18 | NA | CASSPTGGSIKNIQYF | TGTGCCAGCTCTCCGACAGGGGGCAGTATAAAAAACATTCAGTACTTC
TRBD1 | TRBJ1-5 | TRBV5-1 | NA | CASSGFPGQVFSNQPQHF | TGCGCCAGCAGCGGCTTCCCGGGACAGGTTTTTAGCAATCAGCCCCAGCATTTT
NA | TRBJ2-1 | TRBV25-1 | NA | CASKVGREQFF | TGTGCCAGCAAGGTGGGACGTGAGCAGTTCTTC
NA | TRBJ1-1 | TRBV12-3/TRBV12-4 | NA | CASRGAQENTEAFF | TGTGCCAGCAGGGGCGCTCAAGAGAACACTGAAGCTTTCTTT
NA | TRBJ1-2 | TRBV9 | NA | CASSVGRGMGYGYTF | TGTGCCAGCAGCGTAGGACGGGGGATGGGGTATGGCTACACCTTC
TRBD2 | TRBJ2-5 | TRBV2 | few | CASTLDLAGRETQYF | TGTGCCAGCACTTTGGATTTAGCGGGGAGAGAGACCCAGTACTTC
NA | TRBJ2-7 | TRBV3-1 | NA | CASSLQGRRQYF | TGTGCCAGCAGCTTACAGGGGAGGAGGCAGTACTTC
TRBD1 | TRBJ2-7 | TRBV24-1 | many | CATSDPSTGNREQYF | TGTGCCACCAGTGACCCTTCGACAGGGAACCGCGAGCAGTACTTC
NA | TRBJ2-5 | TRBV29-1 | many | CSVGEDSRGTQYF | TGCAGCGTTGGGGAGGACTCACGGGGGACCCAGTACTTC
NA | TRBJ2-1 | TRBV24-1 | NA | CATSDLRPGNEQFF | TGTGCCACCAGTGATTTGCGGCCCGGCAATGAGCAGTTCTTC
NA | TRBJ1-1 | TRBV11-1 | few | CASSLGWGTGVNTEAFF | TGTGCCAGCAGCTTAGGATGGGGCACAGGTGTGAACACTGAAGCTTTCTTT
TRBD2 | TRBJ2-5 | TRBV29-1 | NA | CSVGLAGTPPETQYF | TGCAGCGTTGGGCTAGCGGGTACTCCCCCGGAGACCCAGTACTTC